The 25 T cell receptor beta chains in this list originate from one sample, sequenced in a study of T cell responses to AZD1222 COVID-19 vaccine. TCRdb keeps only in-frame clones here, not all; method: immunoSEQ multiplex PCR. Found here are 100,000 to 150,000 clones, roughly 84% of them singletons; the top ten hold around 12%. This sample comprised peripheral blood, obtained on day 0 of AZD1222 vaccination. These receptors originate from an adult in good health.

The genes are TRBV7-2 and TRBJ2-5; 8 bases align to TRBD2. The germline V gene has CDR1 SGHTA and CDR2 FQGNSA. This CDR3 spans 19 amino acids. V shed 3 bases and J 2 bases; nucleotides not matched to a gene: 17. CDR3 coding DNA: TGTGCCAGCAGCTTTGGGGCGGGGACTAGGCTCTTATTACAAGAGACCCAGTACTTC. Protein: CASSFGAGTRLLLQETQYF.

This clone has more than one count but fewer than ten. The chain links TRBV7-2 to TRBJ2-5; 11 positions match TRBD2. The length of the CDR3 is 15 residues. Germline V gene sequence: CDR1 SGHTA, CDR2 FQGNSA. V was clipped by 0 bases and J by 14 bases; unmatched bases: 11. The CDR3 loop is CASSLATTSGVFPYF. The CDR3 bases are TGTGCCAGCAGCTTAGCGACGACTAGCGGGGTATTCCCATACTTC.

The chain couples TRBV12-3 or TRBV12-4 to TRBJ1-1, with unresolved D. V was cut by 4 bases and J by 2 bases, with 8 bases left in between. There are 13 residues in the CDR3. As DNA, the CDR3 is TGTGCCAGCAGTTCTGGACGCAACACTGAAGCTTTCTTT. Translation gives CASSSGRNTEAFF.

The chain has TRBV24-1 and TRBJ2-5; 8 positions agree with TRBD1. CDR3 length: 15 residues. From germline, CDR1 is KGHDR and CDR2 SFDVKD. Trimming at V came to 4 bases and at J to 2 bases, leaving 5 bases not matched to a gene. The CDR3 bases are TGTGCCACCAGTGAAAGGGACAGGTGGCAAGAGACCCAGTACTTC. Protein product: CATSERDRWQETQYF.

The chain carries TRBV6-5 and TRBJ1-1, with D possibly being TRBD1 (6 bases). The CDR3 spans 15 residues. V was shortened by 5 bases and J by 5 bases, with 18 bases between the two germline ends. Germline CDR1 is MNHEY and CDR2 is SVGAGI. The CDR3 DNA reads TGTGCCAGCAGTAACGACGGGGGCCTGAGGACTGAAGCTTTCTTT. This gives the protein CASSNDGGLRTEAFF.

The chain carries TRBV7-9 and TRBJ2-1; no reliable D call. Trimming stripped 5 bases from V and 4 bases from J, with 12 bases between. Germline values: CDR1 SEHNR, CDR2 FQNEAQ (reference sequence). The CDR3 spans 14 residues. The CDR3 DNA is TGTGCCAGCAGCGGTTACGATTTATACAATGAGCAGTTCTTC. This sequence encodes CASSGYDLYNEQFF.

The CDR3 DNA is TGTGCCAGCAGTTATACCGACAGGGATGTAGATGGCTACACCTTC. Its translation is CASSYTDRDVDGYTF. This chain uses TRBV6-5 with TRBJ1-2; 7 bases align to TRBD1. The germline gives CDR1 MNHEY, CDR2 SVGAGI. This CDR3 is 15 amino acids long. Losses at the gene ends were 3 bases for V and 6 bases for J; bases not matched to a gene: 10.

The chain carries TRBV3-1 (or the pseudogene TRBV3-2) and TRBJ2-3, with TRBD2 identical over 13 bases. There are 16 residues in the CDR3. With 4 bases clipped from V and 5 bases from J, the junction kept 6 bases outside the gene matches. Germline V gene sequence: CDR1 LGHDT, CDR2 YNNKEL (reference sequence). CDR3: CASSLRTSGSEDTQYF. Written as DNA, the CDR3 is TGTGCCAGCAGCCTTCGGACTAGCGGGAGTGAAGATACGCAGTATTTT.

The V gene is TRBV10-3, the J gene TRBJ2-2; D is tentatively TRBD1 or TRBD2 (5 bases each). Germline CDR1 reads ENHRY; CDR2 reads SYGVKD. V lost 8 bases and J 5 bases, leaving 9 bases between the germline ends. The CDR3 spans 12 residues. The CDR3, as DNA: TGTGCCATCGGGACGTATACCGGGGAGCTGTTTTTT. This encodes CAIGTYTGELFF.

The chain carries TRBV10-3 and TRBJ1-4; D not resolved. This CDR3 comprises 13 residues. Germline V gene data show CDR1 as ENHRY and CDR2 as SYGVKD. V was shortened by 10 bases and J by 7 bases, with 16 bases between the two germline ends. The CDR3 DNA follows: TGTGCCACGACGACCCAACCCGGTGAAAAACTGTTTTTT. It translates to CATTTQPGEKLFF.

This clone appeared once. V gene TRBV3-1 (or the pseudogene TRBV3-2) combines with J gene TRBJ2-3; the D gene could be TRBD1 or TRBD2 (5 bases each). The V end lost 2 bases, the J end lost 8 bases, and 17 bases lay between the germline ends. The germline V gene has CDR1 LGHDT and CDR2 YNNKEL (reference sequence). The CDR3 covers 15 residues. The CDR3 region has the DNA TGTGCCAGCAGCCAACCGTTAGTCAGTGGGGGTACGCAGTATTTT. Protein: CASSQPLVSGGTQYF.

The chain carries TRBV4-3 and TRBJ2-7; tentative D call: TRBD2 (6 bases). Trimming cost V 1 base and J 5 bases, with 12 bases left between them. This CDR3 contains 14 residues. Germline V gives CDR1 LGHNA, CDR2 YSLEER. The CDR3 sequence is CASSQVTGGHEQYF. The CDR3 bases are TGCGCCAGCAGCCAAGTTACCGGAGGGCACGAGCAGTACTTC.

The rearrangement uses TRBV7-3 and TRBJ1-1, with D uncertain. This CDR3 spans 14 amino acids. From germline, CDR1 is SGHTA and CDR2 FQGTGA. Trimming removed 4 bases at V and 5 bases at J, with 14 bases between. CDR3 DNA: TGTGCCAGCAGCTCGTACCGAGGGAGTACTGAAGCTTTCTTT. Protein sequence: CASSSYRGSTEAFF.

DNA for the CDR3: TGTGCCAGCAGCTCCCAGCCAAACTATGGCTACACCTTC. This translates into CASSSQPNYGYTF. This chain uses TRBV7-9 with TRBJ1-2, with D hard to call. V was cut by 4 bases and J by 2 bases, with 8 bases left in between. CDR1 SEHNR and CDR2 FQNEAQ come from the germline V gene (reference sequence). CDR3 size: 13 residues. The whole variable domain, remainder taken from reference TRBV7-9 and TRBJ1-2, is DTGVSQNPRHKITKRGQNVTFRCDPISEHNRLYWYRQTLGQGPEFLTYFQNEAQLEKSRLLSDRFSAERPKGSFSTLEIQRTEQGDSAMYLCASSSQPNYGYTFGSGTRLTVV.

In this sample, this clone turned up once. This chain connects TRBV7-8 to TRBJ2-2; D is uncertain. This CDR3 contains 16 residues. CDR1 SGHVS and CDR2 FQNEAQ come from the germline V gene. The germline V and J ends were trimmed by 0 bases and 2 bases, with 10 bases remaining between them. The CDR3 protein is CASSLARLVNTGELFF. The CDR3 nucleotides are TGTGCCAGCAGCTTAGCGAGGCTAGTCAACACCGGGGAGCTGTTTTTT. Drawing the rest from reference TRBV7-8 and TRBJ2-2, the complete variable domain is GAGVSQSPRYKVAKRGQDVALRCDPISGHVSLFWYQQALGQGPEFLTYFQNEAQLDKSGLPSDRFFAERPEGSVSTLKIQRTQQEDSAVYLCASSLARLVNTGELFFGEGSRLTVL.

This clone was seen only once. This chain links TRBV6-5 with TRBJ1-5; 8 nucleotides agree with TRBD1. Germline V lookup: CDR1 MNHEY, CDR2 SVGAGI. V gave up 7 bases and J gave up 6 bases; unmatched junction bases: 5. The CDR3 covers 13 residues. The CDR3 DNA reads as TGTGCCAGCAACGGACAGGGTCCTCAGCCCCAGCATTTT. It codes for CASNGQGPQPQHF.

Here the CDR3 DNA reads TGCGCCAGCAGCTTCGCGGGCGGCGTCTCCTACAATGAGCAGTTCTTC. It is translated as CASSFAGGVSYNEQFF. The V call is TRBV5-1, the J call TRBJ2-1; D may be TRBD2 (5 bases). This CDR3 region has 16 residues. CDR1 is SGHRS, CDR2 YFSETQ, per germline. V was cut by 2 bases and J by 0 bases, with 12 bases left in between.

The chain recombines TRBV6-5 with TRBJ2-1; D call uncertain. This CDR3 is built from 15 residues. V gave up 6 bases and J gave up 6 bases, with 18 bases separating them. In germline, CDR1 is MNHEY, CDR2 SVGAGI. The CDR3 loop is CASSPATPTGNEQFF. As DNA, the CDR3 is TGTGCCAGCAGCCCAGCTACCCCAACGGGCAATGAGCAGTTCTTC.

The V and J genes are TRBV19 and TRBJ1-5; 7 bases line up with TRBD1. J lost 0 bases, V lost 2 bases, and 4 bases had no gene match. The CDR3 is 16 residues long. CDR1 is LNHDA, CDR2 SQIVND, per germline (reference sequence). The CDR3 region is CASSITGAFSNQPQHF. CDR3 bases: TGTGCCAGTAGTATAACAGGGGCCTTTAGCAATCAGCCCCAGCATTTT.

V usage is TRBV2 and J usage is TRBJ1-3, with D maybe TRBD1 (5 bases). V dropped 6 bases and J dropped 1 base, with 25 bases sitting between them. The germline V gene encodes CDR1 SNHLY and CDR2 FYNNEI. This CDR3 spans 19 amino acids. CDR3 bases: TGTGCCAGCAGCGCAAGGGACCGCACCGGGGGGGGATCTGGAAACACCATATATTTT. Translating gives CASSARDRTGGGSGNTIYF.

The CDR3 nucleotides are TGTGCCAGCTCACCTCCTAATACAGGGGCCTACGAGCAGTACTTC. It is translated as CASSPPNTGAYEQYF. The chain has TRBV18 and TRBJ2-7; 7 positions match TRBD1. The CDR3 sequence is 15 residues long. Germline V gene lookup returns CDR1 KGHSH and CDR2 LQKENI. V gave up 3 bases and J gave up 2 bases; unmatched junction bases: 7.

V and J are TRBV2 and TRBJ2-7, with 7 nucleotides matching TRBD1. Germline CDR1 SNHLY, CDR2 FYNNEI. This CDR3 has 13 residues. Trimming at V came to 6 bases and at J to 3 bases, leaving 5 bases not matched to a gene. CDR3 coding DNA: TGTGCCAGCAGCAGGGACAGATACTACGAGCAGTACTTC. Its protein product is CASSRDRYYEQYF.

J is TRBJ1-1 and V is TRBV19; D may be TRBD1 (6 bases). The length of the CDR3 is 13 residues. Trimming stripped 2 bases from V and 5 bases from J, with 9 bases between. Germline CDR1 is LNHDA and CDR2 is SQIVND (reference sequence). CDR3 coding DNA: TGTGCCAGTAGTATAAAGGGGGATACTGAAGCTTTCTTT. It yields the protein CASSIKGDTEAFF.

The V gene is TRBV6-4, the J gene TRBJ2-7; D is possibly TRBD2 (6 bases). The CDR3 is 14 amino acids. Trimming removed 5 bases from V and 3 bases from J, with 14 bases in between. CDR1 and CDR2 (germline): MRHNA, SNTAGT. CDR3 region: CASSLAEGIYEQYF. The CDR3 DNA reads TGTGCCAGCAGTCTTGCGGAGGGAATCTACGAGCAGTACTTC.

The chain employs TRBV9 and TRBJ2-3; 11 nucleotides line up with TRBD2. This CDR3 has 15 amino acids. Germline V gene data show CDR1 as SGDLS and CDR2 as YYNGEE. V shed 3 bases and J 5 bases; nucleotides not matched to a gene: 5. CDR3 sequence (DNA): TGTGCCAGCAGCGATCTAGCGGGGGGACGAGATACGCAGTATTTT. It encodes CASSDLAGGRDTQYF.